The 19 T cell receptor beta chains below were found in one sample sequenced in a study of cytomegalovirus exposure and HLA in healthy donors. Both 60 Vbeta primers and 13 Jbeta primers went into the PCR. Some clones are missing from TCRdb's copy, which holds only in-frame ones; the method was immunoSEQ multiplex PCR. This listing includes 60,000 to 75,000 clones. The sample comprised PBMCs. Receptors were obtained from a woman under 40 in good health and CMV-seronegative.

The chain employs TRBV19 and TRBJ2-7; 8 bases agree with TRBD1. Germline CDR1 and CDR2: LNHDA and SQIVND (reference sequence). J lost 3 bases, V lost 3 bases, and 7 bases had no gene match. CDR3 length: 15 residues. For the CDR3, the DNA is TGTGCCAGTAGTATTAGTGGGACAGGCGGCTACGAGCAGTACTTC. Its translation is CASSISGTGGYEQYF.

This rearrangement joins TRBV6-5 to TRBJ2-3; tentatively, D is TRBD2 (6 bases). The CDR3 spans 13 residues. CDR1 and CDR2 from the germline V gene are MNHEY and SVGAGI. V gave up 0 bases and J gave up 11 bases, with 12 bases separating them. CDR3 nucleotides: TGTGCCAGCAGTTACTCCTGGGACTCTATGCAGTATTTT. This gives the protein CASSYSWDSMQYF.

The chain combines TRBV7-3 with TRBJ2-3; 8 bases agree with TRBD1. The CDR3 consists of 17 residues. From germline, CDR1 is SGHTA and CDR2 FQGTGA. Germline trimming cut 1 base from V and 4 bases from J; bases unmatched to any gene: 10. This CDR3 is CASSLRRGQGGPDTQYF. The DNA for the CDR3 is TGTGCCAGCAGCTTAAGGCGCGGACAGGGCGGCCCAGATACGCAGTATTTT.

This chain joins TRBV18 and TRBJ2-7; 7 bases match TRBD2. The CDR3 is 14 amino acids. Germline trimming cut 8 bases from V and 2 bases from J; bases unmatched to any gene: 9. Germline loops: CDR1 KGHSH, CDR2 LQKENI. The CDR3 DNA reads TGTGCCAGCCGAACAGCTAGCGGCGCCTACGAGCAGTACTTC. Translation: CASRTASGAYEQYF.

The chain combines TRBV20-1 with TRBJ2-3; D unclear. Trimming shortened V by 6 bases and J by 4 bases, and 5 bases separated the two germline ends. CDR1 and CDR2 from the germline V gene are DFQATT and SNEGSKA (reference sequence). This CDR3 region has 10 residues. CDR3 DNA: TGCAGTGCGAGCCCAGATACGCAGTATTTT. It codes for CSASPDTQYF.

The genes are TRBV29-1 and TRBJ2-4; possibly TRBD2 for D (7 bases). Germline CDR1 reads SQVTM; CDR2 reads ANQGSEA. This CDR3 is built from 15 residues. Trimming pared 2 bases from V and 8 bases from J, leaving 19 bases between. The CDR3 nucleotides are TGCAGCGTTGAACGTTGGGGGGGCAGGGAGGACATTCAGTACTTC. It specifies CSVERWGGREDIQYF.

The chain is built from TRBV6-5 and TRBJ1-5; D possibly corresponds to TRBD1 (6 bases). Between the trimmed V and J ends, which lost 0 bases and 0 bases, there was a span of 6 bases. This CDR3 spans 15 amino acids. CDR1 and CDR2 from the germline V gene are MNHEY and SVGAGI. The CDR3 bases are TGTGCCAGCAGTTACTCGGACAGTAGCAATCAGCCCCAGCATTTT. Protein product: CASSYSDSSNQPQHF.

The chain has TRBV6-5 and TRBJ2-1; 10 positions match TRBD2. Germline CDR1 is MNHEY and CDR2 is SVGAGI. This CDR3 comprises 16 residues. With V trimmed by 4 bases and J by 1 base, 4 bases remained unmatched. The CDR3 loop reads CASSSRLAGSYNEQFF. The CDR3 nucleotides read TGTGCCAGCAGTTCCCGACTAGCGGGTTCCTACAATGAGCAGTTCTTC.

This chain connects TRBV29-1 to TRBJ2-1; a weak D match, TRBD2 (6 bases). CDR1 and CDR2 (germline): SQVTM, ANQGSEA. This CDR3 comprises 14 residues. V was pared by 5 bases and J by 0 bases, with 11 bases between. CDR3 nucleotides: TGCAGCGTTCGCGGGATCTACTCCTACAATGAGCAGTTCTTC. Translating gives CSVRGIYSYNEQFF.

The chain links TRBV9 to TRBJ1-6, with a possible D match to TRBD1 (6 bases). Germline CDR1 and CDR2: SGDLS and YYNGEE. The length of the CDR3 is 15 residues. With 2 bases removed from V and 7 bases from J, the gap between germline ends came to 13 bases. The CDR3 spells CASSVTGLGNSPLHF. The CDR3 DNA follows: TGTGCCAGCAGCGTGACAGGTTTGGGGAATTCACCCCTCCACTTT.

The chain has TRBV4-1 and TRBJ1-1, with 9 bases matching TRBD1. J gave up 0 bases and V 3 bases, and 5 bases lay outside the gene matches. CDR1 and CDR2 from the germline V gene are MGHRA and YSYEKL. The CDR3 covers 16 residues. The CDR3 DNA reads as TGCGCCAGCAGCCAGCGACAGGGGGGACTGAACACTGAAGCTTTCTTT. Protein: CASSQRQGGLNTEAFF.

V is TRBV6-5 and J is TRBJ2-1; tentatively, D is TRBD2 (6 bases). This CDR3 region has 12 residues. The germline CDR1 and CDR2 sequences are MNHEY and SVGAGI. Trimming cost V 4 bases and J 10 bases, with 11 bases left between them. This CDR3 is CASSLGGGEQFF. As DNA, the CDR3 is TGTGCCAGCAGTTTGGGAGGCGGAGAGCAGTTCTTC.

This sequence joins TRBV9 and TRBJ2-6, with TRBD1 matching 7 bases. The germline CDR1 and CDR2 sequences are SGDLS and YYNGEE. Trimming at V came to 2 bases and at J to 2 bases, leaving 1 base not matched to a gene. The CDR3 covers 15 residues. The CDR3 here is CASSVDRAGANVLTF. In nucleotides, the CDR3 is TGTGCCAGCAGCGTCGACAGGGCTGGGGCCAACGTCCTGACTTTC.

V is TRBV5-6 and J is TRBJ2-1, with 11 bases that match TRBD2. Trimming cost V 1 base and J 6 bases; bases outside gene matches: 3. CDR3 length: 15 amino acids. Germline values: CDR1 SGHDT, CDR2 YYEEEE. CDR3 sequence (DNA): TGTGCCAGCAGCTTGATGACTAGCGGGACCAATGAGCAGTTCTTC. The encoded protein is CASSLMTSGTNEQFF.

CDR3 residues: CSVETGRNQPQHF. The CDR3 bases are TGCAGCGTTGAGACAGGCCGAAATCAGCCCCAGCATTTT. The chain uses TRBV29-1 and TRBJ1-5; D perhaps matches TRBD1 (6 bases). Trimming removed 3 bases at V and 4 bases at J, with 10 bases between. This CDR3 spans 13 amino acids. Germline lookup yields CDR1 SQVTM and CDR2 ANQGSEA.

The chain uses TRBV4-1 and TRBJ1-1, with TRBD1 matching over 10 bases. J was trimmed by 3 bases and V by 5 bases; bases with no gene match: 9. The germline CDR1 and CDR2 sequences are MGHRA and YSYEKL. There are 16 residues in the CDR3. The CDR3 reads CASSYHVGTGDTEAFF. CDR3 DNA: TGCGCCAGCAGCTATCACGTTGGGACAGGGGACACTGAAGCTTTCTTT.

The CDR3 DNA is TGTGCCAGCAGCTGGACAGGGGCGGGTTCACCCCTCCACTTT. Translating it yields CASSWTGAGSPLHF. The V call is TRBV5-6, the J call TRBJ1-6, with 9 nucleotides matching TRBD1. Germline V lookup: CDR1 SGHDT, CDR2 YYEEEE. The trim removed 3 bases at V and 9 bases at J, leaving 4 bases unmatched. This CDR3 has 14 residues.

The rearrangement links TRBV27 to TRBJ1-1, with TRBD1 matching over 8 bases. Germline CDR1 is MNHEY and CDR2 is SMNVEV (reference sequence). The CDR3 has 13 residues. V shed 7 bases and J 11 bases; nucleotides not matched to a gene: 12. The CDR3 nucleotides read TGTGCCAGCAAAGGGACAGGCAAACACTGGGCTTTCTTT. Translated: CASKGTGKHWAFF.

This rearrangement joins TRBV5-1 to TRBJ2-1; 8 positions match TRBD2. The germline V gene encodes CDR1 SGHRS and CDR2 YFSETQ. The CDR3 is made up of 17 amino acids. V lost 4 bases and J lost 1; bases outside the gene matches: 10. Here the CDR3 DNA reads TGCGCCAGCAGCCAGAGGCGGGGGGCCTCTTCCTACAATGAGCAGTTCTTC. Its translation: CASSQRRGASSYNEQFF.